These T cell receptor beta chains were read from a single sample in a study of regulatory T cells in long-lasting Graves disease. TCRdb re-called the multiplex PCR reads through MiXCR, storing one row per CDR3 protein. The sample lists 700,000 or so distinct CDR3 sequences, around 30% occurring once. The sequencing used peripheral blood mononuclear cells (PBMCs), collected when the disease was refractory, from a patient treated with antithyroid drugs. All receptors come from a female donor with Graves disease. CDR3s leave out the opening cysteine and the closing phenylalanine or tryptophan. The D gene is left open where the match is weak.

D,V,J,length,CDR3
TRBD1,TRBV2,TRBJ2-5,11,ASSTGGVGTQY
NA,TRBV6-1,TRBJ1-1,13,ASSTQGRVNTEAF
NA,TRBV28,TRBJ1-5,11,ASSLSPDQPQH
TRBD1,TRBV28,TRBJ1-2,12,ASRQGQSYRGYT
TRBD2,TRBV28,TRBJ2-7,13,ASSTTGGSSYEQY
NA,TRBV6-2/TRBV6-3,TRBJ2-7,15,ASSRLPRSLLDYEQY
NA,TRBV14,TRBJ1-1,13,ASSQVLGWDTEAF
NA,TRBV3-1,TRBJ1-2,11,ASSGGSLYGYT
NA,TRBV20-1,TRBJ2-7,11,SASLDISYEQY
TRBD1,TRBV12-3/TRBV12-4,TRBJ2-1,12,ASRIRDRYNEQF
NA,TRBV12-3/TRBV12-4,TRBJ1-2,9,ASSRSDGYT
TRBD1,TRBV10-3,TRBJ1-1,12,AITHGTGVTEAF
TRBD2,TRBV5-4,TRBJ2-2,16,ASSFHLGGSTLTGELF
TRBD2,TRBV7-3,NA,12,ASSLAAGGGEQF
NA,TRBV5-6,TRBJ1-1,13,ASSLDPTFATEAF
NA,TRBV20-1,TRBJ1-5,13,SAPFLGGSNQPQH
TRBD1,TRBV20-1,TRBJ2-5,12,SARVGTGQETQY
TRBD1,TRBV28,TRBJ1-5,11,ASSFFDRVSQH
NA,TRBV9,TRBJ1-4,13,ASSVTGATNEKLF
NA,TRBV19,TRBJ1-4,13,ASSTRTPTNEKLF
NA,TRBV12-3/TRBV12-4,TRBJ1-2,11,ASRGRSYDGYT
NA,TRBV19,TRBJ2-5,13,ASSPGEGGWETQY
NA,TRBV19,TRBJ1-4,12,ASRPVGDSEWLF
NA,TRBV20-1,TRBJ2-3,13,SAGVRDAFTDTQY
TRBD1,TRBV3-1,TRBJ2-7,13,ASSQVGQGVDEQY
TRBD2,TRBV28,TRBJ2-2,13,ASSVGGSWSGELF
NA,TRBV20-1,TRBJ2-7,11,SARDQGFYEQY
TRBD1,TRBV11-1,TRBJ1-1,14,ASSLGQGAVNTEAF
TRBD2,TRBV19,TRBJ2-7,11,ASSLTSGDEQY
NA,TRBV12-3/TRBV12-4,TRBJ1-4,14,ASSSGRAGTREKLF
TRBD1,TRBV14,TRBJ2-7,14,ASSPHSGTGSYEQY
NA,TRBV5-1,TRBJ2-7,9,VSSHLGEQY
TRBD1,TRBV6-1,TRBJ1-4,14,ASSPGRGRTNEKLF
NA,TRBV10-3,TRBJ1-1,11,AISGELNTEAF
NA,TRBV12-3/TRBV12-4,TRBJ1-2,11,ASSLEGSDGYT
TRBD2,TRBV11-2,TRBJ2-1,14,ASSLDAGGSYNEQF
TRBD2,TRBV5-1,TRBJ2-7,14,ASSLAGREGRYEQY
NA,TRBV20-1,TRBJ1-1,14,SASPLGGIMNTEAF
NA,TRBV28,TRBJ2-3,11,ASSLPLPHTQY
NA,TRBV11-2,TRBJ2-7,11,ASSLDPGDEQY